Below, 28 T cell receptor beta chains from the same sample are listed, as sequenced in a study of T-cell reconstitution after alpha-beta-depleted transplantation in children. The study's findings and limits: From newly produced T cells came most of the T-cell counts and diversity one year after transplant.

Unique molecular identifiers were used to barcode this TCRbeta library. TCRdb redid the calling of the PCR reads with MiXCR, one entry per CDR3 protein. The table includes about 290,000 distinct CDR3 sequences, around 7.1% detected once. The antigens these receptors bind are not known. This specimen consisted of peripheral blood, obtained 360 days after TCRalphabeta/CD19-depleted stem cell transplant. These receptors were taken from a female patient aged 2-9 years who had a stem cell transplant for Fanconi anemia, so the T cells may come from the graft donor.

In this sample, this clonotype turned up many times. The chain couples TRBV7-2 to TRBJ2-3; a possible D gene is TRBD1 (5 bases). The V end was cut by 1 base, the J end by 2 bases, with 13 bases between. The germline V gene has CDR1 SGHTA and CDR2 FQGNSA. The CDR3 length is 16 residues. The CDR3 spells CASSLGQGAYTDTQYF. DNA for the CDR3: TGTGCCAGCAGCTTAGGCCAAGGGGCATACACAGATACGCAGTATTTT. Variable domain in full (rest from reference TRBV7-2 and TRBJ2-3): GAGVSQSPSNKVTEKGKDVELRCDPISGHTALYWYRQSLGQGLEFLIYFQGNSAPDKSGLPSDRFSAERTGGSVSTLTIQRTQQEDSAVYLCASSLGQGAYTDTQYFGPGTRLTVL.

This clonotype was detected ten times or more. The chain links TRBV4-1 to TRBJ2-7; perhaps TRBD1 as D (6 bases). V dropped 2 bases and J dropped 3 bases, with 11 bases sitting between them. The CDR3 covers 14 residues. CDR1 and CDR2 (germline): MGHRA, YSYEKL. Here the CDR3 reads CASSQRGQIYEQYF. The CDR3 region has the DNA TGCGCCAGCAGCCAAAGAGGACAGATCTACGAGCAGTACTTC.

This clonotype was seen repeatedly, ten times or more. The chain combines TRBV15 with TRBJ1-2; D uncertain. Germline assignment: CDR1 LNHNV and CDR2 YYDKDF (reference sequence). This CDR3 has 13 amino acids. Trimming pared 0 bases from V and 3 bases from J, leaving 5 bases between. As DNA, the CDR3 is TGTGCCACCAGCAGAGAGGGCTACTATGGCTACACCTTC. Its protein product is CATSREGYYGYTF.

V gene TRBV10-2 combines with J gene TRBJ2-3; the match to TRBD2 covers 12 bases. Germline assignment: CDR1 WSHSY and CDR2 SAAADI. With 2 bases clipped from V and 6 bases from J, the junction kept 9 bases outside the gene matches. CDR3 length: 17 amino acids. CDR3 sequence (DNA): TGCGCCAGCAGTGAGACCCGACTAGCGGGGGCCGGGGATACGCAGTATTTT. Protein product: CASSETRLAGAGDTQYF.

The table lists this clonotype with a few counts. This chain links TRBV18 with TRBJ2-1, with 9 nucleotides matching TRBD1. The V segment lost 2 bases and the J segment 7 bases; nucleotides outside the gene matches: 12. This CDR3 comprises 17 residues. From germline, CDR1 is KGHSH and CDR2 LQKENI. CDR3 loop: CASSPSMWDREGNEQFF. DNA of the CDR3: TGTGCCAGCTCACCATCGATGTGGGACAGGGAAGGGAATGAGCAGTTCTTC.

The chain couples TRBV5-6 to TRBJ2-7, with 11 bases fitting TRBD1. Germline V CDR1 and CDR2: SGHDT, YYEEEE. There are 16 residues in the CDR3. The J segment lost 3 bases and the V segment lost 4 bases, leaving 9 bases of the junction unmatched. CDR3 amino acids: CASSPAGQGAYYEQYF. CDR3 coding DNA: TGTGCCAGCAGCCCGGCCGGACAGGGGGCGTACTACGAGCAGTACTTC.

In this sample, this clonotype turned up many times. The CDR3 here is CASSPPLAHEQYF. The CDR3 nucleotides read TGTGCCAGCAGCCCCCCCCTAGCCCACGAGCAGTACTTC. This sequence joins TRBV7-9 and TRBJ2-7, with D possibly being TRBD2 (5 bases). V was cut by 5 bases and J by 5 bases, with 13 bases left in between. This CDR3 is built from 13 residues. CDR1 and CDR2 from the germline V gene are SEHNR and FQNEAQ (reference sequence). The entire variable domain, with the rest obtained from reference TRBV7-9 and TRBJ2-7, is as follows: DTGVSQNPRHKITKRGQNVTFRCDPISEHNRLYWYRQTLGQGPEFLTYFQNEAQLEKSRLLSDRFSAERPKGSFSTLEIQRTEQGDSAMYLCASSPPLAHEQYFGPGTRLTVT.

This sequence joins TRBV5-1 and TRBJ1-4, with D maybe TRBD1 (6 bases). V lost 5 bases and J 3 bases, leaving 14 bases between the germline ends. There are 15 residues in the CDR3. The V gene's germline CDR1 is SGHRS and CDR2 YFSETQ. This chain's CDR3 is CASRNGQPANEKLFF. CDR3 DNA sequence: TGCGCCAGCAGAAACGGACAGCCCGCTAATGAAAAACTGTTTTTT.

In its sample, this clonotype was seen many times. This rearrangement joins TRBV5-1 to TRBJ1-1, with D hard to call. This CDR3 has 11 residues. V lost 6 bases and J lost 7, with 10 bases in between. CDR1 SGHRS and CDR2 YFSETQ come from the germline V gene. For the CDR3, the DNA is TGCGCCAGCAAGGTGGACGGTGAAGCTTTCTTT. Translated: CASKVDGEAFF. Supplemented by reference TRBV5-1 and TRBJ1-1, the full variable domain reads KAGVTQTPRYLIKTRGQQVTLSCSPISGHRSVSWYQQTPGQGLQFLFEYFSETQRNKGNFPGRFSGRQFSNSRSEMNVSTLELGDSALYLCASKVDGEAFFGQGTRLTVV.

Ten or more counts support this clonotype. CDR3 protein: CASSDGGGSNGKNIQYF. DNA of the CDR3: TGTGCCAGCAGCGATGGTGGAGGTTCTAATGGCAAAAACATTCAGTACTTC. The rearrangement uses TRBV25-1 and TRBJ2-4, with D perhaps matching TRBD2 (5 bases). This CDR3 is built from 17 residues. Trimming removed 6 bases from V and 3 bases from J, with 21 bases in between. The germline V gene encodes CDR1 MGHDK and CDR2 SYGVNS.

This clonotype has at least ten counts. The CDR3 loop is CASSEQDSSYNEQFF. CDR3 DNA: TGTGCCAGCAGTGAACAGGACAGCTCCTACAATGAGCAGTTCTTC. J is TRBJ2-1 and V is TRBV28, with a weak D call TRBD1 (6 bases). Germline CDR1 and CDR2: MDHEN and SYDVKM. This CDR3 has 15 residues. Trimming left V 5 bases short and J 0 bases short, with 11 bases between.

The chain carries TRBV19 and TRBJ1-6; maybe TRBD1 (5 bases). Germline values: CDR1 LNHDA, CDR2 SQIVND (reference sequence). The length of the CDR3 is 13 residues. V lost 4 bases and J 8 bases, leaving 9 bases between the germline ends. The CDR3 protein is CASSSQGYSPLHF. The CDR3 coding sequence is TGTGCCAGTAGTAGTCAGGGTTATTCACCCCTCCACTTT.

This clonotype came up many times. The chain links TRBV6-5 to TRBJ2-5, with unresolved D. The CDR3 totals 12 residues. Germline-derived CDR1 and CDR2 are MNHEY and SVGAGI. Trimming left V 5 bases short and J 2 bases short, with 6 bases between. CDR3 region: CASSRQQETQYF. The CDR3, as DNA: TGTGCCAGCAGTAGGCAGCAAGAGACCCAGTACTTC.

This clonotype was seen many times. For the CDR3, the DNA is TGCGCCAGCAGCTTGGTGGGGGCAGATGAGCAGTTCTTC. Encoded protein: CASSLVGADEQFF. The rearrangement links TRBV5-1 to TRBJ2-1; perhaps TRBD1 as D (6 bases). Trimming cost V 0 bases and J 8 bases, with 9 bases left between them. The CDR3 runs 13 residues. Germline V CDR1 and CDR2: SGHRS, YFSETQ.

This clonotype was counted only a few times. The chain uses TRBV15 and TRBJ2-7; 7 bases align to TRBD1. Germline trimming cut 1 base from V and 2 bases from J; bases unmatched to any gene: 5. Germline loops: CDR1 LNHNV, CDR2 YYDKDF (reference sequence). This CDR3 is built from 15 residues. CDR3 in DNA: TGTGCCACCAGCAGAGCAGGGGGTAACACCTACGAGCAGTACTTC. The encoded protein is CATSRAGGNTYEQYF. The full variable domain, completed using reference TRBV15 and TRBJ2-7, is DAMVIQNPRYQVTQFGKPVTLSCSQTLNHNVMYWYQQKSSQAPKLLFHYYDKDFNNEADTPDNFQSRRPNTSFCFLDIRSPGLGDTAMYLCATSRAGGNTYEQYFGPGTRLTVT.

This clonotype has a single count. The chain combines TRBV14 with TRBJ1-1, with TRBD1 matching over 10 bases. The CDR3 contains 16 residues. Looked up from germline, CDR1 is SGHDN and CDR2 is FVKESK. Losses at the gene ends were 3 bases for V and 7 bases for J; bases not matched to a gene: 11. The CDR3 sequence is CASSQLMGQGTDEAFF. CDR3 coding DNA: TGTGCCAGCAGCCAGCTAATGGGACAGGGGACAGATGAAGCTTTCTTT.

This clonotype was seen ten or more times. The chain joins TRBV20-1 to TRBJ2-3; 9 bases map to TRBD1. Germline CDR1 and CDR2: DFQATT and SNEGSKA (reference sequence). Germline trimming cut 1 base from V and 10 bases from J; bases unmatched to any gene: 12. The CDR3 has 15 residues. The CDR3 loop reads CSARGGTGFHVAQYF. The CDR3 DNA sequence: TGCAGTGCTAGAGGGGGGACAGGGTTTCACGTCGCGCAGTATTTT.

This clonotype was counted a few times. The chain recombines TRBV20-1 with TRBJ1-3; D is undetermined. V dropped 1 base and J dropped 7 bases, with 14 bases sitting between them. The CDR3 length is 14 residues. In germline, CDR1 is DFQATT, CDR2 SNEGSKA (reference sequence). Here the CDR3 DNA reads TGCAGTGCTAGAGTGGACCTCTTGGGGAACACCATATATTTT. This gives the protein CSARVDLLGNTIYF.

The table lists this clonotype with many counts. The CDR3 loop reads CSARSDVEYEQYF. In nucleotides, the CDR3 is TGCAGTGCGAGATCGGACGTAGAATACGAGCAGTACTTC. This chain links TRBV20-1 with TRBJ2-7, with unresolved D. This CDR3 is 13 amino acids long. Germline CDR1 and CDR2: DFQATT and SNEGSKA (reference sequence). With 6 bases removed from V and 4 bases from J, the gap between germline ends came to 16 bases.

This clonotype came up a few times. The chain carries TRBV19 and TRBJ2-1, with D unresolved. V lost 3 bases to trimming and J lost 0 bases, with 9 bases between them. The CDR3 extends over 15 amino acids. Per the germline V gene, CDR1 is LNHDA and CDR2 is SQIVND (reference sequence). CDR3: CASSIILSSYNEQFF. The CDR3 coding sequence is TGTGCCAGTAGTATCATCTTGAGCTCCTACAATGAGCAGTTCTTC.

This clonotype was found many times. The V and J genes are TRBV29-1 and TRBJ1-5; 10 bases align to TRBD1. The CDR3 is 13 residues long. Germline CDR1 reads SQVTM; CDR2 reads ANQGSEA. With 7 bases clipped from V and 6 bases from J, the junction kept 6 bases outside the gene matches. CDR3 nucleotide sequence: TGCAGCGCTGACAGGGGGCGAAGTCAGCCCCAGCATTTT. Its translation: CSADRGRSQPQHF. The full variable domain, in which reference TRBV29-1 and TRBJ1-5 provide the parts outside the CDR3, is SAVISQKPSRDICQRGTSLTIQCQVDSQVTMMFWYRQQPGQSLTLIATANQGSEATYESGFVIDKFPISRPNLTFSTLTVSNMSPEDSSIYLCSADRGRSQPQHFGDGTRLSIL.

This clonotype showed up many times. The CDR3 DNA sequence: TGCGCCAGCAGCCGGGACAGGAGAACTAGCACAGATACGCAGTATTTT. This sequence encodes CASSRDRRTSTDTQYF. The chain carries TRBV5-1 and TRBJ2-3; the match to TRBD1 covers 8 bases. Germline CDR1 and CDR2: SGHRS and YFSETQ. J lost 0 bases, V lost 4 bases, and 7 bases had no gene match. The CDR3 is 16 amino acids.

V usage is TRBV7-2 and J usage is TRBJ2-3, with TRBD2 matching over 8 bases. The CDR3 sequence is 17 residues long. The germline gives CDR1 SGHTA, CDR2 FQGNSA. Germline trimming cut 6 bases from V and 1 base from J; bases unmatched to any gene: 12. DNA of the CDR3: TGTGCCAGCAGATTTAACCTGGCGGGGGGTCGCACAGATACGCAGTATTTT. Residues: CASRFNLAGGRTDTQYF. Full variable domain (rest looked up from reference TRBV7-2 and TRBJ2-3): GAGVSQSPSNKVTEKGKDVELRCDPISGHTALYWYRQSLGQGLEFLIYFQGNSAPDKSGLPSDRFSAERTGGSVSTLTIQRTQQEDSAVYLCASRFNLAGGRTDTQYFGPGTRLTVL.

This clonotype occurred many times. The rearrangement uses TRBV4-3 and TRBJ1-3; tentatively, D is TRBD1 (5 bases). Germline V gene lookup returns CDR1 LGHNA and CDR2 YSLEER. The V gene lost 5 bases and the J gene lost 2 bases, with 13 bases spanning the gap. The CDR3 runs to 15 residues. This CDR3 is CASSFGTSTGNTIYF. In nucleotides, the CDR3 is TGCGCCAGCAGCTTTGGGACCTCAACTGGAAACACCATATATTTT.

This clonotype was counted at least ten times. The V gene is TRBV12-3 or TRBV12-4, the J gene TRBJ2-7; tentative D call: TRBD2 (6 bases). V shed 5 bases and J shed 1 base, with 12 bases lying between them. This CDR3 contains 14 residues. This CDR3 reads CASSLRDLSYEQYF. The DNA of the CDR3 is TGTGCCAGCAGTCTCCGGGACTTGTCCTACGAGCAGTACTTC.

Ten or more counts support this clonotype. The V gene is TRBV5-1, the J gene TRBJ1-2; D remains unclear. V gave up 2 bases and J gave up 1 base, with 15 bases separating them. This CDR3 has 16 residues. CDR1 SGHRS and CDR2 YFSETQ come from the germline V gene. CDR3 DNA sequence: TGCGCCAGCAGCTTTTCCGCGAGGGTCGATAACTATGGCTACACCTTC. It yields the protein CASSFSARVDNYGYTF.

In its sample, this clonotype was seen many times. The CDR3 protein is CSASRTIPTDTQYF. The CDR3 bases are TGCAGTGCTAGCCGGACAATCCCCACAGATACGCAGTATTTT. The V call is TRBV20-1, the J call TRBJ2-3; TRBD1 is a possible D gene (5 bases). This CDR3 has 14 residues. Deletions cut 3 bases from V and 2 bases from J, with 12 bases between. CDR1 and CDR2 (germline): DFQATT, SNEGSKA (reference sequence).

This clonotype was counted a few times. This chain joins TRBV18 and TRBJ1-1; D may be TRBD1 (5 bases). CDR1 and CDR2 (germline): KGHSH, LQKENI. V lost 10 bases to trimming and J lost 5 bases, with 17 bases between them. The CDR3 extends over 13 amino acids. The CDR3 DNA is TGTGCCACCTTGGGGGATTCGCGGACTGAAGCTTTCTTT. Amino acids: CATLGDSRTEAFF.